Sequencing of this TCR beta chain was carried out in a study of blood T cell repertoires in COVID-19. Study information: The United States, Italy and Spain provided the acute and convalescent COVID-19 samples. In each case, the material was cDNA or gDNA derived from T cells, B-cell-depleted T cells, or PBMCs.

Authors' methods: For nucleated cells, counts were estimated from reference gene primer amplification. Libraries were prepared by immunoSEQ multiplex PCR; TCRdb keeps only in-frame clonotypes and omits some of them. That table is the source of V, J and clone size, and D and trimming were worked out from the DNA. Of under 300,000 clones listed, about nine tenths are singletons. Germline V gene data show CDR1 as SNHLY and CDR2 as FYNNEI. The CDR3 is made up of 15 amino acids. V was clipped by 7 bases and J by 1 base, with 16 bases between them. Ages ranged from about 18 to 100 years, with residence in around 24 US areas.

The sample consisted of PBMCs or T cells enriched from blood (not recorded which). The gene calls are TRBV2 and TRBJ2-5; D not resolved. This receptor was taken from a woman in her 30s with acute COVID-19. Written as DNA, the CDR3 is TGTGCCAGCACCTTCACCCGCGGTACCCAAGAGACCCAGTACTTC. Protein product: CASTFTRGTQETQYF.